The following is a T cell receptor beta chain sequence with its context. These data belong to a study of blood T cell repertoires in COVID-19. Across the whole study: The samples span acute and convalescent COVID-19 from the United States, Italy and Spain.

Ages ranged from roughly 18 to 100 years, with residence in approximately 23 US areas. Clinical history as reported by participants underpinned cohort assignment. During the 2 weeks before they entered the study, exposed participants had met someone with a PCR-confirmed or clinician-diagnosed COVID-19 case. CDR1 is GTSNPN and CDR2 is SVGIG in the germline V gene (reference sequence). This CDR3 has 15 amino acids. Unmatched junction bases numbered 7, after V lost 3 bases and J lost 3 bases. Here immunoSEQ multiplex PCR was the method, and the copy in TCRdb shows in-frame clones only, minus some. The sample gives 140,000 or so clones, approximately 80% of which show up once; roughly 1.7% is in the top ten.

Specimen: PBMCs or T cells enriched from blood (not recorded which). J is TRBJ2-3 and V is TRBV30, with 9 bases that match TRBD1. This receptor was identified in a woman aged 18 to 35 who had been exposed to COVID-19. The CDR3 coding sequence is TGTGCCTGGAGACAAGACAGGGGGTATACAGATACGCAGTATTTT. This gives the protein CAWRQDRGYTDTQYF.